This TCR beta chain came from a study of cytomegalovirus exposure and HLA in healthy donors. Germline-derived CDR1 and CDR2 are SGHRS and YFSETQ. Trimming removed 1 base at V and 4 bases at J, with 14 bases between. This CDR3 spans 15 amino acids. Turning to this clone: This same CDR3 is encoded by further DNA sequences in the sample.

The PCR contained 60 Vbeta and 13 Jbeta primers. Only in-frame clones appear in the TCRdb table, and some are missing; sequencing was by immunoSEQ multiplex PCR. The repertoire holds 100,000 or so clones, with 74% as singletons. Sequencing was performed on PBMCs. The chain recombines TRBV5-1 with TRBJ2-5; TRBD2 might be the D (5 bases). This TCR was sampled from a middle-aged man in good health and CMV-seropositive. The CDR3 reads CASSLMSGVAETQYF. The CDR3, as DNA: TGCGCCAGCAGCTTGATGAGCGGAGTGGCAGAGACCCAGTACTTC.